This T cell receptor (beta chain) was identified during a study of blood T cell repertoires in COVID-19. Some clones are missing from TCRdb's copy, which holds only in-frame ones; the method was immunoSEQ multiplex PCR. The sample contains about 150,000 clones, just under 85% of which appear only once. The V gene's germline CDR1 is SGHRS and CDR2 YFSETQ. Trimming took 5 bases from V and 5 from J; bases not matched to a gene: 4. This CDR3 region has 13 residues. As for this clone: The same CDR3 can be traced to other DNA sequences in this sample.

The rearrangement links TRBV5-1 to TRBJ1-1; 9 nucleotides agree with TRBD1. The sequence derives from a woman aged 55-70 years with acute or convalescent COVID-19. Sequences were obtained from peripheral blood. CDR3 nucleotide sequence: TGCGCCAGCAGTTCGACAGGGGGTACTGAAGCTTTCTTT. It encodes CASSSTGGTEAFF.